The following is a T cell receptor (beta chain) sequence with its context. Its antigen is currently unknown. The data belong to a study of vaccination and CD4 T cells after COVID-19. The study sequenced cultured CD4+ T cell DNA using the Oncomine TCR Beta short-read assay. TCRdb itself ran the PCR reads through MiXCR, one entry per CDR3 protein. The table shows 8,500 to 9,500 distinct CDR3 sequences, with around 70% occurring only once. The CDR3 consists of 16 residues. Looked up from germline, CDR1 is WNHNN and CDR2 is SYGVQD (reference sequence). J gave up 5 bases and V 0 bases, and 7 bases lay outside the gene matches. Treatment noted: approximately nine-day PBMC culture with coronavirus spike peptide pools or control peptides (ViraFEST assay).

Sequencing input: CD4+ T cells from blood, cultured in vitro. J is TRBJ2-7 and V is TRBV10-1; TRBD1 agrees at 10 bases. This TCR derives from a human donor who had recovered from COVID-19. The CDR3 here is CASSESLGQGPHEQYF. The CDR3 bases are TGCGCCAGCAGTGAGTCCCTGGGACAGGGGCCCCACGAGCAGTACTTC.